One sample yielded the 22 T cell receptor beta chains listed below, sequenced in a study of identifying expanded T cells in peripheral blood. Measured with immunoSEQ multiplex PCR; TCRdb has only the in-frame clones, and not every one. This table holds about 58,000 clones, approximately 89% found once. Sequencing was done on a sample of blood. Receptors originate from a person aged 18 to 70 in good health.

CDR3 amino acids: CAWSGGLVIPQYF. CDR3 coding DNA: TGTGCCTGGAGTGGTGGACTAGTAATTCCGCAGTATTTT. The V call is TRBV30, the J call TRBJ2-3; 7 bases agree with TRBD2. CDR1 GTSNPN and CDR2 SVGIG come from the germline V gene (reference sequence). V was clipped by 1 base and J by 10 bases; unmatched bases: 8. The CDR3 runs 13 residues.

The V and J genes are TRBV6-6 and TRBJ2-7; 9 positions match TRBD2. The CDR3 is 16 residues long. CDR1 and CDR2 (germline): MNHNY, SVGAGI (reference sequence). V was pared by 4 bases and J by 1 base, with 8 bases of the junction left unmatched. CDR3 coding DNA: TGTGCCAGCAGTTCCAGCAAGCGGGGGGCATCCTACGAGCAGTACTTC. Translation gives CASSSSKRGASYEQYF.

The rearrangement joins TRBV29-1 to TRBJ2-5; D not resolved. The V gene lost 4 bases and the J gene lost 1 base, with 4 bases spanning the gap. Germline V gene lookup returns CDR1 SQVTM and CDR2 ANQGSEA. This CDR3 has 11 residues. CDR3 bases: TGCAGCGTTGGAGTCCAAGAGACCCAGTACTTC. Translation: CSVGVQETQYF.

The chain employs TRBV19 and TRBJ1-2; a weak D match, TRBD1 (5 bases). V shed 10 bases and J shed 0 bases, with 18 bases lying between them. The CDR3 totals 15 residues. Germline V lookup: CDR1 LNHDA, CDR2 SQIVND (reference sequence). As DNA, the CDR3 is TGTGCCACGGGACTCCTGTTGGGGGCTAACTATGGCTACACCTTC. Its translation is CATGLLLGANYGYTF.

This clone was seen a single time. The chain joins TRBV5-4 to TRBJ1-2, with D possibly matching TRBD1 (5 bases). Trimming removed 0 bases at V and 4 bases at J, with 13 bases between. Germline CDR1 and CDR2: SGHNT and YYREEE (reference sequence). This CDR3 spans 15 amino acids. CDR3 DNA sequence: TGTGCCAGCAGCTTGGACAGGCCCGAACTCTATGGCTACACCTTC. Its translation: CASSLDRPELYGYTF.

The genes are TRBV28 and TRBJ1-3; D might be TRBD1 (5 bases). V lost 7 bases and J lost 2, with 9 bases in between. Germline lookup yields CDR1 MDHEN and CDR2 SYDVKM. The CDR3 runs 13 residues. The CDR3 nucleotides are TGTGCCAGCATCTCGGGGGCTGGAAACACCATATATTTT. It translates to CASISGAGNTIYF.

The chain uses TRBV7-2 and TRBJ2-1; a possible D gene is TRBD2 (6 bases). Germline V gene lookup returns CDR1 SGHTA and CDR2 FQGNSA. Trimming removed 0 bases at V and 5 bases at J, with 11 bases between. The CDR3 loop spans 15 amino acids. This chain's CDR3 is CASSLAAGLNNEQFF. Here the CDR3 DNA reads TGTGCCAGCAGCTTAGCCGCGGGACTCAACAATGAGCAGTTCTTC.

The chain uses TRBV18 and TRBJ1-1; TRBD1 might be the D (5 bases). Germline CDR1 KGHSH, CDR2 LQKENI. V gave up 4 bases and J gave up 0 bases, with 15 bases separating them. The CDR3 length is 16 residues. CDR3 coding DNA: TGTGCCAGCTCACAGGGGTTAGGCGACCTGAACACTGAAGCTTTCTTT. Protein product: CASSQGLGDLNTEAFF.

The chain combines TRBV29-1 with TRBJ2-7; tentative D call: TRBD1 (5 bases). Trimming cost V 5 bases and J 7 bases, with 15 bases left between them. The CDR3 loop spans 12 amino acids. The V gene's germline CDR1 is SQVTM and CDR2 ANQGSEA. The DNA of the CDR3 is TGCAGCGTTCGTAACCTCGACAGAGAGCAGTACTTC. This translates into CSVRNLDREQYF.

The CDR3 DNA follows: TGTGCCAGCAGCTTAAATCCCAGCCTAATCGGCCAAGAGACCCAGTACTTC. This codes for CASSLNPSLIGQETQYF. The chain has TRBV7-3 and TRBJ2-5; D remains ambiguous. V was pared by 1 base and J by 1 base, with 16 bases between. The germline CDR1 and CDR2 sequences are SGHTA and FQGTGA. This CDR3 has 17 amino acids.

The chain links TRBV28 to TRBJ2-1; 11 nucleotides agree with TRBD2. This CDR3 comprises 13 residues. Germline assignment: CDR1 MDHEN and CDR2 SYDVKM. V lost 6 bases, J lost 8 bases, and 3 bases stayed unmatched. The DNA for the CDR3 is TGTGCCAGCAGGACTAGCGGGAACGATGAGCAGTTCTTC. The encoded protein is CASRTSGNDEQFF.

V is TRBV29-1 and J is TRBJ2-7, with D unclear. Germline V CDR1 and CDR2: SQVTM, ANQGSEA. This CDR3 has 11 amino acids. V lost 5 bases and J lost 3, with 8 bases in between. This chain's CDR3 is CSVLQSYEQYF. The DNA for the CDR3 is TGCAGCGTTTTACAGAGCTACGAGCAGTACTTC.

J is TRBJ1-2 and V is TRBV2; 12 nucleotides agree with TRBD1. The CDR3 totals 17 residues. V was pared by 0 bases and J by 8 bases, with 10 bases of the junction left unmatched. Germline CDR1 is SNHLY and CDR2 is FYNNEI. CDR3 nucleotides: TGTGCCAGCAGTGAAGCTCCTCCGGGACAGGGGGCTGGAGGCTACACCTTC. Translated: CASSEAPPGQGAGGYTF.

This clone was detected only once. This chain joins TRBV2 and TRBJ1-5; no clear D. The CDR3 consists of 13 residues. V dropped 2 bases and J dropped 2 bases, with 4 bases sitting between them. In germline, CDR1 is SNHLY, CDR2 FYNNEI. The CDR3 region is CASSETGNQPQHF. The CDR3 DNA sequence: TGTGCCAGCAGTGAAACAGGCAATCAGCCCCAGCATTTT.

This clone was picked up one time. The chain uses TRBV2 and TRBJ1-2, with TRBD1 identical over 7 bases. V trimming: 8 bases; J trimming: 4 bases; junction bases outside the gene matches: 10. CDR3 length: 14 amino acids. Germline CDR1 and CDR2: SNHLY and FYNNEI. The CDR3 protein is CASGENRGSYGYTF. The CDR3 DNA reads TGTGCCAGCGGGGAGAACAGGGGTTCCTATGGCTACACCTTC.

The chain uses TRBV6-6 and TRBJ1-2; 7 bases are a match to TRBD1. CDR1 and CDR2 (germline): MNHNY, SVGAGI (reference sequence). This CDR3 region has 13 residues. The J segment lost 5 bases and the V segment lost 8 bases, leaving 8 bases of the junction unmatched. CDR3: CASARDSKYGYTF. CDR3 sequence (DNA): TGTGCCAGCGCTCGGGACAGCAAGTATGGCTACACCTTC.

This clone was counted between two and nine times. The chain employs TRBV7-9 and TRBJ1-2; D not resolved. The germline V gene encodes CDR1 SEHNR and CDR2 FQNEAQ (reference sequence). The CDR3 runs 13 residues. V lost 5 bases and J lost 2, with 9 bases in between. CDR3 nucleotide sequence: TGTGCCAGCAGCCGCACCCCAAACTATGGCTACACCTTC. Protein product: CASSRTPNYGYTF. Full variable domain (outside the CDR3, taken from reference TRBV7-9 and TRBJ1-2): DTGVSQNPRHKITKRGQNVTFRCDPISEHNRLYWYRQTLGQGPEFLTYFQNEAQLEKSRLLSDRFSAERPKGSFSTLEIQRTEQGDSAMYLCASSRTPNYGYTFGSGTRLTVV.

This chain joins TRBV6-6 and TRBJ2-7; D uncertain. There are 14 residues in the CDR3. CDR1 and CDR2 from the germline V gene are MNHNY and SVGAGI (reference sequence). Trimming shortened V by 0 bases and J by 3 bases, and 9 bases separated the two germline ends. CDR3 nucleotide sequence: TGTGCCAGCAGTTACTCGGGCCTTGGCTACGAGCAGTACTTC. Translating it yields CASSYSGLGYEQYF.

This clone has a handful of counts. The V and J genes are TRBV7-8 and TRBJ2-7; D remains ambiguous. The CDR3 has 12 amino acids. CDR1 is SGHVS and CDR2 is FQNEAQ in the germline V gene. V was trimmed by 1 base and J by 9 bases, leaving 10 bases between them. CDR3 coding DNA: TGTGCCAGCAGCTTAGACGGCGGAACGCAGTACTTC. Protein: CASSLDGGTQYF.

The rearrangement uses TRBV9 and TRBJ2-1; D is uncertain. CDR1 SGDLS and CDR2 YYNGEE come from the germline V gene. V lost 0 bases, J lost 1 base, and 2 bases lay in between. The CDR3 has 13 amino acids. The CDR3 protein is CASSVGSYNEQFF. In DNA form, the CDR3 reads TGTGCCAGCAGCGTAGGGTCCTACAATGAGCAGTTCTTC.

The J gene is TRBJ1-2, the V gene TRBV6-1, with D uncertain. Trimming cost V 6 bases and J 4 bases, with 15 bases left between them. Looked up from germline, CDR1 is MNHNS and CDR2 is SASEGT. The CDR3 is 14 residues long. The CDR3 region is CASSPSGPGYGYTF. CDR3 nucleotides: TGTGCCAGCAGCCCCTCCGGGCCCGGCTATGGCTACACCTTC.

The CDR3 loop reads CASSGGSTDTQYF. DNA of the CDR3: TGTGCCAGCAGCGGGGGGAGCACAGATACGCAGTATTTT. The chain is built from TRBV9 and TRBJ2-3; either TRBD1 or TRBD2 may fit D (5 bases each). Trimming cost V 3 bases and J 0 bases, with 5 bases left between them. In germline, CDR1 is SGDLS, CDR2 YYNGEE. CDR3 length: 13 residues.